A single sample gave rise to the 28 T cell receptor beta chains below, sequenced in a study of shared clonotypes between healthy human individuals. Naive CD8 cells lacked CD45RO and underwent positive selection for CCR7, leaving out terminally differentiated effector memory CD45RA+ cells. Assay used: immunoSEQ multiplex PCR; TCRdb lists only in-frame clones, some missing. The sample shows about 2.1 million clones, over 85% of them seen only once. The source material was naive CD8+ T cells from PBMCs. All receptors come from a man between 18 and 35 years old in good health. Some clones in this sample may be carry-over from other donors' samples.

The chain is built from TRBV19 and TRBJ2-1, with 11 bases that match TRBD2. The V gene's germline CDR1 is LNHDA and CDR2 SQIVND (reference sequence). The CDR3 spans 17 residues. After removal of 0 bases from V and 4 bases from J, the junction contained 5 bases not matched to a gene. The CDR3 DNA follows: TGTGCCAGTAGTATAGATGCCGGGACTAGCGGTTACAATGAGCAGTTCTTC. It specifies CASSIDAGTSGYNEQFF.

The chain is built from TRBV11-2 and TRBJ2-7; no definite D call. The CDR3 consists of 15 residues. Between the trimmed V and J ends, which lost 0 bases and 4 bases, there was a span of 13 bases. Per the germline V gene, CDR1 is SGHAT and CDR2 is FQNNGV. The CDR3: CASSLEGISTYEQYF. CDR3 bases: TGTGCCAGCAGCTTAGAAGGGATATCCACTTACGAGCAGTACTTC.

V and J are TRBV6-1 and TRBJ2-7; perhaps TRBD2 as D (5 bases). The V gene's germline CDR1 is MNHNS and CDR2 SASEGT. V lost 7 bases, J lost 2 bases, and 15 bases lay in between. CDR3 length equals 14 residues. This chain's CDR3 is CASNMRDLPYEQYF. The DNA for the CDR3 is TGTGCCAGCAATATGAGGGATCTTCCCTACGAGCAGTACTTC.

The CDR3, as DNA: TGTGCCAGTAGTGTCGGACAGGTTAACTGGGAGACCCAGTACTTC. It is translated as CASSVGQVNWETQYF. The chain is built from TRBV19 and TRBJ2-5; 7 bases fit TRBD1. Looked up from germline, CDR1 is LNHDA and CDR2 is SQIVND (reference sequence). CDR3 length: 15 residues. Trimming at V came to 5 bases and at J to 5 bases, leaving 11 bases not matched to a gene.

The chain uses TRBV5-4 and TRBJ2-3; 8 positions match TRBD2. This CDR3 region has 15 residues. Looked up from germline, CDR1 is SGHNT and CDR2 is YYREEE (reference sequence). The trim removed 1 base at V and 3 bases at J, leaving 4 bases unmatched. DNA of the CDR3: TGTGCCAGCAGCTTGCGGGAGGGCAGAACAGATACGCAGTATTTT. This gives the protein CASSLREGRTDTQYF.

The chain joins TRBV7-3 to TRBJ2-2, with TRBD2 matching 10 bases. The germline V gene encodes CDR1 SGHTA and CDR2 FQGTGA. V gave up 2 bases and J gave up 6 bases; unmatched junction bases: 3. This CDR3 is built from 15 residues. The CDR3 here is CASSLSLAGAGELFF. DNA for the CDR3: TGTGCCAGCAGCTTATCGCTAGCGGGAGCCGGGGAGCTGTTTTTT.

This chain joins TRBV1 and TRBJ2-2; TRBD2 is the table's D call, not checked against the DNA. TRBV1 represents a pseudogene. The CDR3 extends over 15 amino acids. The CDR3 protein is CTSSQAGEGTGELFF. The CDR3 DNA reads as TGCACCAGCAGCCAGGCGGGAGAGGGCACCGGGGAGCTGTTTTTT.

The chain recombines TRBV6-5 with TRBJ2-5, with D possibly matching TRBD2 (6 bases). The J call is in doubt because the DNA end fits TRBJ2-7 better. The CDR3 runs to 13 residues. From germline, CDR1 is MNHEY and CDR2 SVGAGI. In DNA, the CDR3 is TGTGCCAGCAGTTACTTCCGGGGGTACGAGCAGTACTTC. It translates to CASSYFRGYEQYF.

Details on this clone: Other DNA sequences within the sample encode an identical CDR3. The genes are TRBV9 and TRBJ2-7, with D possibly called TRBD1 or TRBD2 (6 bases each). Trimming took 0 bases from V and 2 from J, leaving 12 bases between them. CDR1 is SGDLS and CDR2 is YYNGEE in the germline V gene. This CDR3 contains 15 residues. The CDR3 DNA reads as TGTGCCAGCAGCGTAGGGGGGGCGCGGACCTACGAGCAGTACTTC. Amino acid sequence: CASSVGGARTYEQYF.

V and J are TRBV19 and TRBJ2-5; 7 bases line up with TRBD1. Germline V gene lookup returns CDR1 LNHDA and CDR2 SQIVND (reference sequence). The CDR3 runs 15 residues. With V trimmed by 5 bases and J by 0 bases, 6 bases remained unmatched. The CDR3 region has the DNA TGTGCCAGTAGTCCGGGACAGCTTTACCAAGAGACCCAGTACTTC. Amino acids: CASSPGQLYQETQYF.

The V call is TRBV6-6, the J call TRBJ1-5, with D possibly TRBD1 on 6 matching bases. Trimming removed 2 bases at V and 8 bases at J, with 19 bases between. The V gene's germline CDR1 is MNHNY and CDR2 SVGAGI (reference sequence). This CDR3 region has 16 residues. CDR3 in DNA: TGTGCCAGCAGTTACCTAAAGCAGGGGTCAGGGGAGCCCCAGCATTTT. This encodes CASSYLKQGSGEPQHF.

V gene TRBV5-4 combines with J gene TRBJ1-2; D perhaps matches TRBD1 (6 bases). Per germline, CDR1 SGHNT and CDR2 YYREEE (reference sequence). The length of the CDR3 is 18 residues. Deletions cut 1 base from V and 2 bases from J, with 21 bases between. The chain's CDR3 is CASSLRGQGRPVNYGYTF. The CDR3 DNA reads TGTGCCAGCAGCTTGCGTGGGCAGGGGCGACCTGTCAACTATGGCTACACCTTC.

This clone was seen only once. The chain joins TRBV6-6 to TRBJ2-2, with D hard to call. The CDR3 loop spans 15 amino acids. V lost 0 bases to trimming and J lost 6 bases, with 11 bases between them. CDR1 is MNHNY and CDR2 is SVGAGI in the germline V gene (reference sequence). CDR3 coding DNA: TGTGCCAGCAGTTACTCGGATAGTATAGCCGGGGAGCTGTTTTTT. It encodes CASSYSDSIAGELFF.

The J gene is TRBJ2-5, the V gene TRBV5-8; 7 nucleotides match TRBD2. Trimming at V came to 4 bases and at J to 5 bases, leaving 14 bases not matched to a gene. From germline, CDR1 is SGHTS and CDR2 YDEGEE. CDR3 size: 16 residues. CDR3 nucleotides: TGTGCCAGCAGCCCCACCCTAGCGGCCGGGTGGGAGACCCAGTACTTC. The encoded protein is CASSPTLAAGWETQYF.

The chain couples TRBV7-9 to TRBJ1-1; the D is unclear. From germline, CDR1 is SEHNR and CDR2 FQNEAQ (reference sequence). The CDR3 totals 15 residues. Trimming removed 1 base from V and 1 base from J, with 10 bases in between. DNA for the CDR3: TGTGCCAGCAGCTTAGTAGGGAAGGGGAACACTGAAGCTTTCTTT. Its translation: CASSLVGKGNTEAFF.

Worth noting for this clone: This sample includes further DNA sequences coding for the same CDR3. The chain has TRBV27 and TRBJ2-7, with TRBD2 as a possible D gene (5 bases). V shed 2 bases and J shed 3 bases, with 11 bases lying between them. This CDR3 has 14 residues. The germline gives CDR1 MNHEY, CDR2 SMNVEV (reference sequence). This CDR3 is CASSLSGRDYEQYF. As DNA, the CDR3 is TGTGCCAGCAGTTTAAGCGGCAGAGACTACGAGCAGTACTTC.

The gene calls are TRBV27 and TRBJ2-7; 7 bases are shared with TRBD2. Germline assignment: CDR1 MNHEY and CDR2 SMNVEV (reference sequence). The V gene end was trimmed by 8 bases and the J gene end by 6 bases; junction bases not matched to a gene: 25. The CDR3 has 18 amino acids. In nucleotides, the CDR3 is TGTGCCAGCCGCCCAGGAGGAGGCGGGGGTTTCCCGTGGCTCGAGCAGTACTTC. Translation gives CASRPGGGGGFPWLEQYF.

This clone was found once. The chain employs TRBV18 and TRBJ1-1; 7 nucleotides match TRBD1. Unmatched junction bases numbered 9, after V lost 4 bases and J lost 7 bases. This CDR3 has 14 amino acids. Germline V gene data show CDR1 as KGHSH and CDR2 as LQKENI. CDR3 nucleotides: TGTGCCAGCTCACAGCCGGGGACAGACCTTGAAGCTTTCTTT. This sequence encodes CASSQPGTDLEAFF.

CDR3 sequence: CASSQDGGRVANEKLFF. The CDR3 coding sequence is TGCGCCAGCAGCCAAGATGGGGGGCGCGTTGCTAATGAAAAACTGTTTTTT. The chain joins TRBV4-3 to TRBJ1-4, with a weak D call TRBD1 (6 bases). The germline V gene encodes CDR1 LGHNA and CDR2 YSLEER. V lost 0 bases and J 3 bases, leaving 14 bases between the germline ends. The CDR3 has 17 amino acids.

The CDR3 nucleotides read TGTGCCAGCAGCTTAGTTAGGGGGGGCACAGATACGCAGTATTTT. Translating gives CASSLVRGGTDTQYF. The chain couples TRBV7-6 to TRBJ2-3; D is tentatively TRBD1 or TRBD2 (6 bases each). This CDR3 region has 15 residues. Germline V CDR1 and CDR2: SGHVS, FNYEAQ. Between the trimmed V and J ends, which lost 1 base and 1 base, there was a span of 9 bases.

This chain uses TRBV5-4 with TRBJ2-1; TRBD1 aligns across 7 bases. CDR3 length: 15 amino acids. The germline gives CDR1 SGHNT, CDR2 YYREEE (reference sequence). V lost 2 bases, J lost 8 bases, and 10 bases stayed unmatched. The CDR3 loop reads CASSFGAGGVDEQFF. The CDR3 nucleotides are TGTGCCAGCAGCTTTGGGGCAGGGGGTGTGGATGAGCAGTTCTTC.

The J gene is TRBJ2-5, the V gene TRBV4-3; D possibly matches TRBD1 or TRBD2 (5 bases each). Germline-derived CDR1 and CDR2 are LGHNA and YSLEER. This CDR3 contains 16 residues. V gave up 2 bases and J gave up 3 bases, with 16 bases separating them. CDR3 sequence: CASSQNWGPGEETQYF. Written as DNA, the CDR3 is TGCGCCAGCAGCCAAAATTGGGGCCCCGGGGAAGAGACCCAGTACTTC.

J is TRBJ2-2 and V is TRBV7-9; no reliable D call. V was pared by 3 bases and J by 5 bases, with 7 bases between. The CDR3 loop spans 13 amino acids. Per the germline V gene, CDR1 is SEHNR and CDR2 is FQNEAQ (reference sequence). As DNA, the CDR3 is TGTGCCAGCAGCTTGAAACATACCGGGGAGCTGTTTTTT. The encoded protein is CASSLKHTGELFF.

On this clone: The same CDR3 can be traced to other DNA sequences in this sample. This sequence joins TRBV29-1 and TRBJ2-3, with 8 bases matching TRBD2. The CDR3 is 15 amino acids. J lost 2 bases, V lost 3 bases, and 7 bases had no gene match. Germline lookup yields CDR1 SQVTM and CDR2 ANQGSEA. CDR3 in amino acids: CSVETGGHHTDTQYF. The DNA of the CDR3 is TGCAGCGTTGAGACGGGAGGGCACCACACAGATACGCAGTATTTT.

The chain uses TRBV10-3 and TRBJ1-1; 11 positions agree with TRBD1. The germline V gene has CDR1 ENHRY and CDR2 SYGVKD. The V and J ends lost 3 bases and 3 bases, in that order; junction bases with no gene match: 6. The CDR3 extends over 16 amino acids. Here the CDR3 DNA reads TGTGCCATCAGTGAATCGGGACAGGGGGTCCACACTGAAGCTTTCTTT. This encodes CAISESGQGVHTEAFF.

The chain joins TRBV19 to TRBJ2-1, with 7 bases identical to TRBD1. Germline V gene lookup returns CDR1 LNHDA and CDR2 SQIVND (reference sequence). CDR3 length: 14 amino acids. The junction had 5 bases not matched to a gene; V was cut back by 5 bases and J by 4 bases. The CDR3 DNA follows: TGTGCCAGTAGTTTATCGGGACAGTACAATGAGCAGTTCTTC. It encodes CASSLSGQYNEQFF.

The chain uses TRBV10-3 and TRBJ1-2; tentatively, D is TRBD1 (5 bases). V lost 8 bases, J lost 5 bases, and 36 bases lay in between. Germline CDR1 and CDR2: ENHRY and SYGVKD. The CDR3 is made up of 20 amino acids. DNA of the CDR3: TGTGCCATCTTCTCCCCTGGAAGTGAACCAGGGATGCCTTTAGCTTATGGCTACACCTTC. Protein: CAIFSPGSEPGMPLAYGYTF.

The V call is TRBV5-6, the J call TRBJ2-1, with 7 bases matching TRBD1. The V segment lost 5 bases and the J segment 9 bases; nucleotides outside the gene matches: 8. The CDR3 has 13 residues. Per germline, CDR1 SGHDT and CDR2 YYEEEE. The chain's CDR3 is CASRMTGSGEQFF. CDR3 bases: TGTGCCAGCAGGATGACAGGGAGCGGTGAGCAGTTCTTC.